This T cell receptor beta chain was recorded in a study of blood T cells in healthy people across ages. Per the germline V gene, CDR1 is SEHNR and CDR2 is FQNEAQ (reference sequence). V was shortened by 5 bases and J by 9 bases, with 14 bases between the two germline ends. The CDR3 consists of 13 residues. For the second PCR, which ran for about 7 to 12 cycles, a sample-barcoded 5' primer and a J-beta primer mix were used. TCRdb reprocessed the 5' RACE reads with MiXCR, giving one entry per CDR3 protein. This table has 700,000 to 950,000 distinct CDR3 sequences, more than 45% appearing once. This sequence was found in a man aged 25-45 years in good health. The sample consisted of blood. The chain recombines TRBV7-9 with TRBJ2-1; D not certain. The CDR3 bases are TGTGCCAGCAGCAGTAAAAATCCTACTGAGCAGTTCTTC. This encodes CASSSKNPTEQFF. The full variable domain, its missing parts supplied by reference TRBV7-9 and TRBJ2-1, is DTGVSQNPRHKITKRGQNVTFRCDPISEHNRLYWYRQTLGQGPEFLTYFQNEAQLEKSRLLSDRFSAERPKGSFSTLEIQRTEQGDSAMYLCASSSKNPTEQFFGPGTRLTVL.